Below are 32 T cell receptor beta chains sequenced from a single sample in a study of blood T cell repertoires in COVID-19. TCRdb's table, derived via immunoSEQ multiplex PCR, lists solely in-frame clones and lacks some. The data contain 240,000 or so clones, roughly 82% of them singletons. The source material was PBMCs or T cells enriched from blood (not recorded which). The receptors here all came from a woman between 45 and 60 years old who had recovered from COVID-19.

The rearrangement uses TRBV27 and TRBJ1-3; possibly TRBD1 for D (5 bases). Germline CDR1 MNHEY, CDR2 SMNVEV (reference sequence). The CDR3 runs to 15 residues. The V and J ends lost 3 bases and 4 bases respectively, with 13 bases between them. In DNA, the CDR3 is TGTGCCAGCAGTTTGGGGGGGGACGGGGGAAACACCATATATTTT. As protein: CASSLGGDGGNTIYF.

The table lists this clone with a count of one. The chain couples TRBV27 to TRBJ1-5; 11 positions agree with TRBD1. This CDR3 has 14 amino acids. Germline V lookup: CDR1 MNHEY, CDR2 SMNVEV (reference sequence). The V and J ends lost 5 bases and 6 bases, in that order; junction bases with no gene match: 3. The CDR3 loop is CASSPGTGGQPQHF. In nucleotides, the CDR3 is TGTGCCAGCAGTCCCGGGACAGGGGGTCAGCCCCAGCATTTT.

V and J are TRBV7-9 and TRBJ1-5; D is possibly TRBD1 (5 bases). The V gene lost 5 bases and the J gene lost 5 bases, with 13 bases spanning the gap. The CDR3 contains 14 residues. CDR1 SEHNR and CDR2 FQNEAQ come from the germline V gene (reference sequence). The CDR3 reads CASSPPWGDQPQHF. The CDR3 nucleotides read TGTGCCAGCAGCCCCCCCTGGGGCGATCAGCCCCAGCATTTT.

In this sample, this clone turned up once. Here the CDR3 DNA reads TGTGCCAGTGGGACTCTCCTCAGGGAGCTGTTTTTT. Translated, it gives CASGTLLRELFF. The chain joins TRBV27 to TRBJ2-2, with D perhaps TRBD2 (6 bases). Germline V gene lookup returns CDR1 MNHEY and CDR2 SMNVEV (reference sequence). V shed 9 bases and J shed 9 bases, with 14 bases lying between them. The CDR3 consists of 12 residues.

This clone has just one count. The chain links TRBV28 to TRBJ1-2, with D perhaps TRBD1 (5 bases). The length of the CDR3 is 14 residues. Germline values: CDR1 MDHEN, CDR2 SYDVKM. V was trimmed by 2 bases and J by 4 bases, leaving 11 bases between them. Here the CDR3 DNA reads TGTGCCAGCAGTTTAGTCCAGGGTGGCTATGGCTACACCTTC. Residues: CASSLVQGGYGYTF.

The gene calls are TRBV7-6 and TRBJ2-3, with D perhaps matching TRBD2 (6 bases). Germline CDR1 is SGHVS and CDR2 is FNYEAQ. This CDR3 is 14 amino acids long. V was trimmed by 6 bases and J by 1 base, leaving 11 bases between them. The CDR3 region is CASSKGLGTDTQYF. CDR3 DNA sequence: TGTGCCAGCAGTAAGGGACTTGGCACAGATACGCAGTATTTT. Looking up the rest from reference TRBV7-6 and TRBJ2-3 gives the full variable domain: GAGVSQSPRYKVTKRGQDVALRCDPISGHVSLYWYRQALGQGPEFLTYFNYEAQQDKSGLPNDRFSAERPEGSISTLTIQRTEQRDSAMYRCASSKGLGTDTQYFGPGTRLTVL.

This clone was detected once. V gene TRBV2 combines with J gene TRBJ1-5, with D uncertain. The V end lost 8 bases, the J end lost 4 bases, and 18 bases lay between the germline ends. This CDR3 has 15 residues. The germline V gene encodes CDR1 SNHLY and CDR2 FYNNEI. The DNA of the CDR3 is TGTGCCAGCGGACTAGAAGCTATACCAAATCAGCCCCAGCATTTT. It translates to CASGLEAIPNQPQHF.

V and J are TRBV7-6 and TRBJ2-7; 7 nucleotides match TRBD1. This CDR3 has 15 amino acids. V lost 5 bases, J lost 0 bases, and 7 bases stayed unmatched. Germline V gives CDR1 SGHVS, CDR2 FNYEAQ. CDR3 in amino acids: CASSKSGQSSYEQYF. The CDR3 nucleotides are TGTGCCAGCAGCAAATCGGGACAGTCCTCCTACGAGCAGTACTTC.

This clone was observed a handful of times. The chain is built from TRBV28 and TRBJ1-5; tentative D call: TRBD1 (6 bases). The CDR3 totals 14 residues. Trimming pared 6 bases from V and 6 bases from J, leaving 15 bases between. Germline assignment: CDR1 MDHEN and CDR2 SYDVKM. This CDR3 is CASSSARGSQPQHF. The CDR3 region has the DNA TGTGCCAGCAGCTCTGCCAGGGGAAGTCAGCCCCAGCATTTT.

On this clone: One junction end does not reproduce the germline sequence, and a read error may be involved. The chain joins TRBV13 to TRBJ2-7; TRBD1 matches at 10 bases. Germline CDR1 reads PRHDT; CDR2 reads FYEKMQ (reference sequence). The CDR3 spans 16 residues. CDR3 bases: TGTGCCAGCAGCTCGCTGGGGTCTGTAGGGGACAGGGGTCTTTCCTTC. Translating gives CASSSLGSVGDRGLSF.

The chain recombines TRBV27 with TRBJ2-1, with a weak D call TRBD2 (6 bases). Per the germline V gene, CDR1 is MNHEY and CDR2 is SMNVEV (reference sequence). The CDR3 is 16 residues long. The V and J ends lost 4 bases and 0 bases respectively, with 13 bases between them. The CDR3 protein is CASSSLAGSSYNEQFF. Here the CDR3 DNA reads TGTGCCAGCAGTTCCTTGGCGGGAAGCTCCTACAATGAGCAGTTCTTC.

V usage is TRBV19 and J usage is TRBJ1-5; D not certain. Trimming left V 4 bases short and J 0 bases short, with 4 bases between. The CDR3 is made up of 13 amino acids. Germline V lookup: CDR1 LNHDA, CDR2 SQIVND (reference sequence). The CDR3 nucleotides are TGTGCCAGTAGTACCTTTAGCAATCAGCCCCAGCATTTT. It specifies CASSTFSNQPQHF. Looking up the rest from reference TRBV19 and TRBJ1-5 gives the full variable domain: DGGITQSPKYLFRKEGQNVTLSCEQNLNHDAMYWYRQDPGQGLRLIYYSQIVNDFQKGDIAEGYSVSREKKESFPLTVTSAQKNPTAFYLCASSTFSNQPQHFGDGTRLSIL.

The chain combines TRBV28 with TRBJ1-1, with TRBD1 as a possible D gene (6 bases). CDR1 is MDHEN, CDR2 SYDVKM, per germline. The germline V and J ends were trimmed by 2 bases and 7 bases, with 11 bases remaining between them. The CDR3 is 13 amino acids. The CDR3 sequence: CASSLIKQGEAFF. The CDR3 DNA is TGTGCCAGCAGTTTAATTAAACAGGGTGAAGCTTTCTTT.

The rearrangement joins TRBV5-8 to TRBJ1-2; 10 bases are a match to TRBD1. V was pared by 5 bases and J by 7 bases, with 8 bases of the junction left unmatched. The CDR3 has 14 residues. CDR1 is SGHTS and CDR2 is YDEGEE in the germline V gene. CDR3 protein: CASREGQGIAGYTF. The CDR3 DNA reads as TGTGCCAGCAGGGAGGGACAGGGGATAGCTGGCTACACCTTC.

This sequence joins TRBV3-1 (or the pseudogene TRBV3-2) and TRBJ1-2; 8 nucleotides agree with TRBD1. The V and J ends lost 4 bases and 4 bases, in that order; junction bases with no gene match: 2. CDR1 and CDR2 from the germline V gene are LGHDT and YNNKEL (reference sequence). The CDR3 extends over 13 amino acids. CDR3 DNA: TGTGCCAGCAGCCGGGACAGGATCTATGGCTACACCTTC. Residues: CASSRDRIYGYTF.

This clone was counted a few times. The chain is built from TRBV7-9 and TRBJ2-7; D might be TRBD1 (5 bases). CDR1 is SEHNR, CDR2 FQNEAQ, per germline (reference sequence). V lost 5 bases and J lost 11, with 16 bases in between. This CDR3 has 12 amino acids. DNA for the CDR3: TGTGCCAGCAGCGAAATCGATGGGGCGGAGTACTTC. Translating it yields CASSEIDGAEYF.

This rearrangement joins TRBV12-3 or TRBV12-4 to TRBJ1-5, with unresolved D. V dropped 6 bases and J dropped 7 bases, with 13 bases sitting between them. This CDR3 region has 13 residues. The CDR3 sequence: CASSGGGRQPQHF. DNA of the CDR3: TGTGCCAGCAGCGGAGGCGGACGGCAGCCCCAGCATTTT.

This clone was picked up a small number of times. The rearrangement links TRBV24-1 to TRBJ2-1, with 12 bases lining up with TRBD1. The germline V gene encodes CDR1 KGHDR and CDR2 SFDVKD. The CDR3 length is 14 residues. V gave up 9 bases and J gave up 9 bases; unmatched junction bases: 8. CDR3: CATQGQGALGEQFF. The CDR3 coding sequence is TGTGCCACCCAGGGACAGGGGGCCTTAGGTGAGCAGTTCTTC.

This chain links TRBV7-8 with TRBJ1-2, with TRBD1 matching 7 bases. CDR1 is SGHVS, CDR2 FQNEAQ, per germline. V shed 3 bases, J shed 3 bases, and the junction held 4 bases outside the gene matches. CDR3 length: 14 amino acids. The CDR3: CASSFLQGDYGYTF. In nucleotides, the CDR3 is TGTGCCAGCAGCTTTCTTCAGGGGGACTATGGCTACACCTTC.

This rearrangement joins TRBV9 to TRBJ2-1; 12 bases map to TRBD2. Germline V gene lookup returns CDR1 SGDLS and CDR2 YYNGEE. Germline trimming cut 4 bases from V and 4 bases from J; bases unmatched to any gene: 12. CDR3 length: 18 amino acids. Here the CDR3 reads CASSPRTLAGGTYNEQFF. The CDR3 DNA sequence: TGTGCCAGCAGCCCCCGGACACTAGCGGGAGGAACGTACAATGAGCAGTTCTTC. Supplemented by reference TRBV9 and TRBJ2-1, the full variable domain reads DSGVTQTPKHLITATGQRVTLRCSPRSGDLSVYWYQQSLDQGLQFLIQYYNGEERAKGNILERFSAQQFPDLHSELNLSSLELGDSALYFCASSPRTLAGGTYNEQFFGPGTRLTVL.

This clone came up a few times. V usage is TRBV10-3 and J usage is TRBJ2-7; 11 nucleotides agree with TRBD2. CDR1 and CDR2 from the germline V gene are ENHRY and SYGVKD. V shed 10 bases, J shed 4 bases, and the junction held 12 bases outside the gene matches. The CDR3 extends over 15 amino acids. The CDR3 region is CATGDSGRAGYEQYF. As DNA, the CDR3 is TGTGCCACAGGGGATAGCGGGAGGGCCGGTTACGAGCAGTACTTC.

For the CDR3, the DNA is TGTGCCACCAGCAGAGAGAGAAAGGACAGGGTACGCTATGGCTACACCTTC. Encoded protein: CATSRERKDRVRYGYTF. The V gene is TRBV15, the J gene TRBJ1-2, with 8 bases identical to TRBD1. Germline CDR1 reads LNHNV; CDR2 reads YYDKDF (reference sequence). After removal of 0 bases from V and 4 bases from J, the junction contained 10 bases not matched to a gene. The CDR3 length is 17 residues.

The chain joins TRBV27 to TRBJ2-1, with 9 positions matching TRBD2. CDR1 MNHEY and CDR2 SMNVEV come from the germline V gene (reference sequence). The length of the CDR3 is 16 residues. The J segment lost 5 bases and the V segment lost 4 bases, leaving 9 bases of the junction unmatched. The CDR3 nucleotides are TGTGCCAGCAGTTCCCCAAGACTAGCGGCTCACAATGAGCAGTTCTTC. Translation gives CASSSPRLAAHNEQFF.

The DNA for the CDR3 is TGTGCCAGCAGCCGGGACAGTCTCAGGGATACGCAGTATTTT. Its translation is CASSRDSLRDTQYF. V gene TRBV6-2 or TRBV6-3 combines with J gene TRBJ2-3, with 7 bases lining up with TRBD1. Trimming at V came to 6 bases and at J to 6 bases, leaving 9 bases not matched to a gene. Germline CDR1 reads MNHEY; CDR2 reads SVGEGT. CDR3 size: 14 residues.

This clone was observed a few times. The V call is TRBV30, the J call TRBJ1-6; D is undetermined. This CDR3 region has 14 residues. The germline CDR1 and CDR2 sequences are GTSNPN and SVGIG (reference sequence). V lost 8 bases, J lost 9 bases, and 20 bases lay in between. The CDR3 spells CAHTALSGISPLHF. The CDR3 DNA follows: TGTGCCCACACAGCTCTTTCGGGAATTTCACCCCTCCACTTT.

The chain joins TRBV27 to TRBJ2-1; 9 bases fit TRBD2. Looked up from germline, CDR1 is MNHEY and CDR2 is SMNVEV (reference sequence). The CDR3 contains 17 residues. The V and J ends lost 1 base and 8 bases, in that order; junction bases with no gene match: 12. The CDR3 sequence is CASSLWTSGGRGDEQFF. The CDR3 DNA reads as TGTGCCAGCAGTTTATGGACCAGCGGGGGGCGGGGGGATGAGCAGTTCTTC.

DNA of the CDR3: TGTGCCAGCAGCTTAGGGACAGGGGGCGCGGCCCGAAACATTCAGTACTTC. The encoded protein is CASSLGTGGAARNIQYF. This chain joins TRBV7-6 and TRBJ2-4; 11 nucleotides line up with TRBD1. CDR1 is SGHVS and CDR2 is FNYEAQ in the germline V gene. This CDR3 region has 17 residues. J gave up 6 bases and V 1 base, and 8 bases lay outside the gene matches.

V usage is TRBV6-2 or TRBV6-3 and J usage is TRBJ2-3; the match to TRBD2 covers 7 bases. Germline V gene lookup returns CDR1 MNHEY and CDR2 SVGEGT. The V segment lost 7 bases and the J segment 0 bases; nucleotides outside the gene matches: 7. There are 15 residues in the CDR3. CDR3 region: CASTPRGDSTDTQYF. In DNA, the CDR3 is TGTGCCAGCACCCCACGGGGGGATAGCACAGATACGCAGTATTTT.

V is TRBV19 and J is TRBJ1-1; no firm D call. The CDR3 spans 13 residues. V was pared by 2 bases and J by 3 bases, with 7 bases between. Germline V CDR1 and CDR2: LNHDA, SQIVND (reference sequence). CDR3 protein: CASSINSHTEAFF. CDR3 coding DNA: TGTGCCAGTAGTATAAACAGCCACACTGAAGCTTTCTTT.

The chain recombines TRBV5-4 with TRBJ1-2; D is ambiguous. Germline CDR1 SGHNT, CDR2 YYREEE (reference sequence). The CDR3 covers 12 residues. Trimming shortened V by 3 bases and J by 4 bases, and 7 bases separated the two germline ends. The CDR3 is CASSSDFYGYTF. In nucleotides, the CDR3 is TGTGCCAGCAGCTCAGACTTCTATGGCTACACCTTC.

The rearrangement uses TRBV18 and TRBJ1-1, with D possibly being TRBD1 (5 bases). The CDR3 covers 15 residues. Trimming shortened V by 0 bases and J by 0 bases, and 8 bases separated the two germline ends. Germline values: CDR1 KGHSH, CDR2 LQKENI. CDR3 DNA sequence: TGTGCCAGCTCACCACCCCCACAGGTGAACACTGAAGCTTTCTTT. Translating it yields CASSPPPQVNTEAFF. The complete variable domain, with remaining parts taken from reference TRBV18 and TRBJ1-1, reads NAGVMQNPRHLVRRRGQEARLRCSPMKGHSHVYWYRQLPEEGLKFMVYLQKENIIDESGMPKERFSAEFPKEGPSILRIQQVVRGDSAAYFCASSPPPQVNTEAFFGQGTRLTVV.

This clone was seen more than once but under ten times. The genes are TRBV4-3 and TRBJ1-2; D may be TRBD1 (6 bases). Trimming removed 0 bases at V and 6 bases at J, with 11 bases between. The CDR3 is 14 residues long. CDR1 and CDR2 from the germline V gene are LGHNA and YSLEER. This CDR3 reads CASSQDRDTNGYTF. For the CDR3, the DNA is TGCGCCAGCAGCCAAGATAGGGACACTAATGGCTACACCTTC.